This T cell receptor (beta chain) was recovered during a study of cytomegalovirus exposure and HLA in healthy donors. Study results and caveats: Reports described diagnosis of cytomegalovirus status by the classifier as highly specific and sensitive. Among donors in an Asian-associated ancestry cluster, a later analysis reportedly found fewer N-insertions than the roughly 700-donor mean. Later genetic work tied a missense DCLRE1C variant to beta-chain V and J trimming.

With regard to this clone: Its cognate antigen is unknown.

This PCR relied on a set of 60 Vbeta primers and 13 Jbeta primers. Some clones are missing from TCRdb's copy, which holds only in-frame ones; the method was immunoSEQ multiplex PCR. The table shows roughly 140,000 clones, with 82% occurring only once. The CDR3 extends over 15 amino acids. V shed 4 bases and J shed 2 bases, with 13 bases lying between them. Germline CDR1 SEHNR, CDR2 FQNEAQ (reference sequence). This clonotype was obtained from a woman aged 45-65 years in good health and CMV-seropositive. The chain joins TRBV7-9 to TRBJ2-3; D might be TRBD2 (7 bases). The sequencing sample was made of PBMCs. CDR3 sequence: CASSSSGGYTDTQYF. In nucleotides, the CDR3 is TGTGCCAGCAGCTCTTCGGGGGGCTACACAGATACGCAGTATTTT.